Here is one T cell receptor (beta chain) with its context. Its specificity is unknown. V lost 1 base to trimming and J lost 2 bases, with 8 bases between them. This CDR3 is 14 amino acids long. Germline values: CDR1 SGHRS, CDR2 YFSETQ. The protocol was immunoSEQ multiplex PCR, while the TCRdb copy is restricted to in-frame clones and leaves out a portion. The data contain some 130,000 clones, around 90% of them seen just once; the ten biggest clones take up more than 3.5%. This sample was included in a study of T cell responses to AZD1222 COVID-19 vaccine. Study-wide points: The study sampled repertoires only after the peak T cell response. Just a handful of AZD1222 recipients were seropositive at baseline.

This chain connects TRBV5-1 to TRBJ2-3; D is uncertain. Sequenced here: peripheral blood, sampled on day 0 of AZD1222 vaccination. This clonotype originated in an adult in good health. The CDR3 DNA reads TGCGCCAGCAGCTTGACGGCTGACACAGATACGCAGTATTTT. Translated: CASSLTADTDTQYF. The full variable domain, rest sourced from reference TRBV5-1 and TRBJ2-3, is KAGVTQTPRYLIKTRGQQVTLSCSPISGHRSVSWYQQTPGQGLQFLFEYFSETQRNKGNFPGRFSGRQFSNSRSEMNVSTLELGDSALYLCASSLTADTDTQYFGPGTRLTVL.